Presented here are 24 T cell receptor beta chains from one specimen sequenced in a study of tumor-infiltrating lymphocytes in primary liver carcinoma. A primer in the constant region served to generate TCR beta cDNA from approximately 500 ng of total RNA. What produced the TCR beta libraries was three nested multiplex PCR rounds using slightly modified ARM-PCR. The two initial PCR rounds, nine to eleven cycles each, used TRBV1-TRBV30 forward and C-beta reverse primers. MiXCR, applied by TCRdb to the multiplex PCR reads, yields one record per CDR3 protein. In the table there are 80,000 or so distinct CDR3 sequences, 65% to 75% of which are singletons. Total RNA and DNA came together from about 19-30 mg of bulk tissue without cell sorting. Material for sequencing was tumor-adjacent normal liver tissue. These receptors all come from a man aged 40-49 years with primary liver carcinoma and hepatitis B virus infection.

As concerns this clonotype: An end of the junction does not agree with germline; a read error may underlie this. This sequence joins TRBV11-2 and TRBJ2-7, with D tentatively TRBD1 (5 bases). The CDR3 extends over 14 amino acids. Per germline, CDR1 SGHAT and CDR2 FQNNGV. CDR3 sequence (DNA): TGTGTCAGCAGCTCTAACAGGAACTCCTGCGAGCAGTACTTC. Translating gives CVSSSNRNSCEQYF.

As for this clonotype: The junction shows a germline mismatch at one end, possibly a read error. V is TRBV6-5 and J is TRBJ2-3; 9 bases line up with TRBD2. Germline CDR1 MNHEY, CDR2 SVGAGI. This CDR3 contains 16 residues. The CDR3 bases are TGTGCCAGCAGGAAAGGGATCAGCGGGAGGACGGATACACAGTATTTT. Translation: CASRKGISGRTDTQYF.

This clonotype was seen at least ten times. CDR3 nucleotide sequence: TGTGCCAGCAGCTTAGAGCGGTTCTACAATGAGCAGTTCTTC. Residues: CASSLERFYNEQFF. The V and J genes are TRBV14 and TRBJ2-1, with D perhaps TRBD2 (5 bases). Germline loops: CDR1 SGHDN, CDR2 FVKESK. This CDR3 has 14 amino acids. V was shortened by 5 bases and J by 3 bases, with 11 bases between the two germline ends. The whole variable domain, remainder taken from reference TRBV14 and TRBJ2-1, is EAGVTQFPSHSVIEKGQTVTLRCDPISGHDNLYWYRRVMGKEIKFLLHFVKESKQDESGMPNNRFLAERTGGTYSTLKVQPAELEDSGVYFCASSLERFYNEQFFGPGTRLTVL.

Concerning this clonotype: At one of its ends the junction is not consistent with the germline gene, which may arise from a read error. The genes are TRBV11-1 and TRBJ2-4, with 13 bases that match TRBD2. Germline V gene lookup returns CDR1 SGHAT and CDR2 FQDESV (reference sequence). This CDR3 is built from 17 residues. CDR3: CASSFPGTSGTKNIRYF. DNA of the CDR3: TGTGCCAGCAGCTTTCCAGGGACTAGCGGGACCAAAAACATTCGGTACTTC.

The chain recombines TRBV20-1 with TRBJ2-1, with TRBD2 identical over 10 bases. V gave up 6 bases and J gave up 4 bases; unmatched junction bases: 3. The CDR3 totals 13 residues. Germline V gene lookup returns CDR1 DFQATT and CDR2 SNEGSKA (reference sequence). The CDR3 DNA reads TGCAGTGCCGGACTAGCGGATTACAATGAGCAGTTCTTC. This sequence encodes CSAGLADYNEQFF.

This clonotype occurred once. The junction departs from the called germline gene at one end, perhaps through a read error. The CDR3 region is CASILAGGSGSTNSYEQYF. Written as DNA, the CDR3 is TGTGCCAGCATCTTGGCCGGGGGTAGCGGGAGCACCAACTCCTACGAGCAGTACTTC. The rearrangement uses TRBV5-6 and TRBJ2-7, with 9 bases fitting TRBD2. Germline V gives CDR1 SGHDT, CDR2 YYEEEE. This CDR3 is 19 amino acids long.

In the case of this clonotype: Mismatch with germline at one junction end may stem from a read error. V gene TRBV10-3 combines with J gene TRBJ2-1; 8 bases agree with TRBD2. Germline V lookup: CDR1 ENHRY, CDR2 SYGVKD. The CDR3 runs 16 residues. CDR3 sequence: CDISDPGGSSYNEQFF. Here the CDR3 DNA reads TGTGACATCAGTGACCCGGGAGGGTCATCGTACAATGAGCAGTTCTTC.

This clonotype was observed a single time. A much larger clone differs from this one at a single base, so this may be a read error. Because it lacks the conserved phenylalanine or tryptophan at the end, this CDR3 is likely a read error. J is TRBJ1-1 and V is TRBV7-3; D gene unclear. The CDR3 has 13 amino acids. V lost 7 bases to trimming and J lost 4 bases, with 13 bases between them. Germline values: CDR1 SGHTA, CDR2 FQGTGA. CDR3 DNA: TGTGCCAGCACCAAATTACCGGGCACTGAAGCTTTCATT. It translates to CASTKLPGTEAFI.

CDR3 nucleotide sequence: TGTGTCAACAGCTACGAGGGGCCTTTGGCTAGCAGCACTGAAGCTTTCTTT. Its translation: CVNSYEGPLASSTEAFF. V is TRBV6-5 and J is TRBJ1-1; possibly TRBD1 for D (5 bases). Looked up from germline, CDR1 is MNHEY and CDR2 is SVGAGI. CDR3 length: 17 residues.

About this clonotype: At one end the junction does not follow the germline gene, possibly because of a read error. The chain carries TRBV28 and TRBJ2-7; 8 bases are shared with TRBD2. This CDR3 comprises 15 residues. Germline V gene sequence: CDR1 MDHEN, CDR2 SYDVKM. The CDR3 coding sequence is TGTGCCAGCAGTAAGGGGACGGGGGGGCCCGACGAGCAGTATTTC. It specifies CASSKGTGGPDEQYF.

This clonotype was recorded at least ten times. The chain couples TRBV11-2 to TRBJ1-1; 8 bases are a match to TRBD1. V shed 6 bases and J 4 bases; nucleotides not matched to a gene: 4. The CDR3 loop spans 13 amino acids. Germline CDR1 SGHAT, CDR2 FQNNGV. CDR3 DNA: TGTGCCAGCAGGTCTACAGGGGGCACTGAAGCTTTCTTT. Translation gives CASRSTGGTEAFF. The complete variable domain, with remaining parts taken from reference TRBV11-2 and TRBJ1-1, reads EAGVAQSPRYKIIEKRQSVAFWCNPISGHATLYWYQQILGQGPKLLIQFQNNGVVDDSQLPKDRFSAERLKGVDSTLKIQPAKLEDSAVYLCASRSTGGTEAFFGQGTRLTVV.

The V call is TRBV11-2, the J call TRBJ2-6; D tentatively reads TRBD1 or TRBD2 (7 bases each). The CDR3 contains 21 residues. Germline V gene lookup returns CDR1 SGHAT and CDR2 FQNNGV. V was shortened by 5 bases and J by 0 bases, with 26 bases between the two germline ends. This chain's CDR3 is CASSTGGDRDISLSGANVLTF. The DNA of the CDR3 is TGTGCCAGCAGCACGGGGGGAGACAGGGACATTTCCCTCTCTGGGGCCAACGTCCTGACTTTC.

The chain couples TRBV4-2 to TRBJ2-7, with 9 bases aligning to TRBD2. The CDR3 has 16 amino acids. Germline CDR1 LGHNA, CDR2 YNFKEQ. The CDR3 reads CEGSQAASGVSYEQYF. The CDR3 nucleotides read TGTGAAGGCAGCCAAGCGGCTAGCGGGGTTTCCTACGAGCAGTACTTC.

This clonotype has only one observation. A read error may be the cause here, since a much bigger clone is one base away. J is TRBJ2-3 and V is TRBV11-1; TRBD1 matches at 7 bases. This CDR3 contains 15 residues. Germline V gives CDR1 SGHAT, CDR2 FQDESV (reference sequence). As DNA, the CDR3 is TGTGCCAACAGCTTAGGAAGGGGGCGCGTGGATACGCAGTATTTT. Translating gives CANSLGRGRVDTQYF.

This clonotype was seen many times. The J gene is TRBJ2-1, the V gene TRBV30; 16 nucleotides align to TRBD2. The CDR3 has 14 amino acids. Germline V CDR1 and CDR2: GTSNPN, SVGIG (reference sequence). V trimming: 5 bases; J trimming: 12 bases; junction bases outside the gene matches: 7. The CDR3 DNA is TGTGCCTGGGGGACTAGCGGGAGGGCCTCAGCGCAGTTCTTC. This sequence encodes CAWGTSGRASAQFF. The variable domain in full, completed from reference TRBV30 and TRBJ2-1, reads SQTIHQWPATLVQPVGSPLSLECTVEGTSNPNLYWYRQAAGRGLQLLFYSVGIGQISSEVPQNLSASRPQDRQFILSSKKLLLSDSGFYLCAWGTSGRASAQFFGPGTRLTVL.

To note about this clonotype: The conserved closing phenylalanine or tryptophan is absent in this CDR3, likely reflecting a read error. The chain combines TRBV12-3 or TRBV12-4 with TRBJ1-5; D is unclear. The CDR3 is 18 residues long. CDR3 region: CASSQEPLVEASNRPQHS. DNA for the CDR3: TGTGCCAGCAGCCAAGAACCCCTGGTCGAGGCCAGCAATCGGCCCCAGCATTCT.

The V call is TRBV6-5, the J call TRBJ2-5, with D possibly being TRBD1 (6 bases). From germline, CDR1 is MNHEY and CDR2 SVGAGI. V was cut by 6 bases and J by 2 bases, with 10 bases left in between. CDR3 length equals 13 residues. CDR3 protein: CASSKTGQETQYF. As DNA, the CDR3 is TGTGCCAGCAGCAAGACAGGACAAGAGACCCAGTACTTC.

The chain joins TRBV7-8 to TRBJ2-1; D not resolved. Trimming pared 10 bases from V and 3 bases from J, leaving 22 bases between. This CDR3 is built from 16 residues. Germline loops: CDR1 SGHVS, CDR2 FQNEAQ. The CDR3 here is CAIGSDFGGIYNEQFF. The DNA for the CDR3 is TGTGCCATCGGCTCTGACTTCGGCGGTATCTACAATGAGCAGTTCTTC.

As to this clonotype: Since a much larger clone is just one base distant, this may be a read error. The chain uses TRBV6-2 or TRBV6-3 and TRBJ2-7; D is unresolved. There are 13 residues in the CDR3. CDR1 is MNHEY and CDR2 is SVGEGT in the germline V gene. As DNA, the CDR3 is TGTGCCAGCACTGGGCGTTATCCCTACGGGCAGTACTTC. Its translation is CASTGRYPYGQYF.

Details on this clonotype: At one boundary the junction diverges from the germline segment, which might be a read error. This rearrangement joins TRBV6-2 or TRBV6-3 to TRBJ2-1; D remains unclear. In germline, CDR1 is MNHEY, CDR2 SVGEGT. The CDR3 consists of 13 residues. CDR3 DNA: TGTGCCAGGAGTTACCAGTTGGGCAATGAGCAGTTCTTC. Its protein product is CARSYQLGNEQFF.

Details on this clonotype: One end of the junction varies from germline; a read error may be responsible. This chain uses TRBV5-6 with TRBJ2-5, with a weak D call TRBD2 (5 bases). The CDR3 extends over 14 amino acids. In germline, CDR1 is SGHDT, CDR2 YYEEEE. The CDR3 DNA reads TGTGTCAGCAGCCGGGAAGCAGGCCAGGAGACCCAGTACTTC. It codes for CVSSREAGQETQYF.

The chain links TRBV29-1 to TRBJ2-7; 10 positions match TRBD2. The CDR3 runs to 13 residues. The V segment lost 8 bases and the J segment 6 bases; nucleotides outside the gene matches: 10. CDR1 is SQVTM, CDR2 ANQGSEA, per germline. DNA for the CDR3: TGCAGCATTGGTGCTAGCGGGAGCTGCGAGCAGTACTTC. Amino acid sequence: CSIGASGSCEQYF.

This clonotype was counted many times. CDR3 amino acids: CASSLRATGPFSGYTF. Here the CDR3 DNA reads TGTGCCAGCAGTTTAAGGGCGACAGGGCCCTTTAGTGGCTACACCTTC. The gene calls are TRBV12-3 or TRBV12-4 and TRBJ1-2; 7 bases align to TRBD1. The CDR3 is 16 residues long. V lost 2 bases to trimming and J lost 7 bases; unmatched junction nucleotides: 13.

The genes are TRBV29-1 and TRBJ1-5; possibly TRBD1 for D (5 bases). V shed 0 bases and J shed 4 bases, with 10 bases lying between them. CDR1 SQVTM and CDR2 ANQGSEA come from the germline V gene. The CDR3 sequence is 14 residues long. CDR3 sequence reads: CSVEESGGNQPQHF. In DNA form, the CDR3 reads TGCAGCGTTGAAGAGTCGGGGGGGAATCAGCCCCAGCATTTT.